This TCR beta chain was captured in a study of beta chain features in type 1 diabetes. The wider study: Cell yields, age and gender were similar between patients and healthy donors.

General study findings and limits: Patients and controls would share equally any PCR tilt toward shorter templates. Within each of all four CD4+ subsets, Type 1 diabetes patients had TCRB CDR3s that were moderately but significantly shorter.

CDR3 size: 16 residues. Germline assignment: CDR1 SGHNT and CDR2 YYREEE (reference sequence). Unmatched junction bases numbered 6, after V lost 3 bases and J lost 9 bases. There are a few counts of this clone. Its antigen is currently unknown. Reverse transcription of all isolated RNA meant that expressed TCRB transcripts were sequenced. Sequencing used immunoSEQ multiplex PCR; TCRdb keeps in-frame clones, though not all of them. Here the sample spans under 150,000 clones, around 8.8% being singletons. Averaging approximately 0.11 L, one heparinised blood draw came from each individual donor. The chain couples TRBV5-4 to TRBJ2-1; 16 nucleotides align to TRBD2. The material sequenced was central memory CD4+ T cells from blood. The clonotype comes from a man younger than 45 with type 1 diabetes. The CDR3 here is CASSWGTSGGASEQFF. Here the CDR3 DNA reads TGTGCCAGCAGCTGGGGGACTAGCGGGGGGGCGAGTGAGCAGTTCTTC.